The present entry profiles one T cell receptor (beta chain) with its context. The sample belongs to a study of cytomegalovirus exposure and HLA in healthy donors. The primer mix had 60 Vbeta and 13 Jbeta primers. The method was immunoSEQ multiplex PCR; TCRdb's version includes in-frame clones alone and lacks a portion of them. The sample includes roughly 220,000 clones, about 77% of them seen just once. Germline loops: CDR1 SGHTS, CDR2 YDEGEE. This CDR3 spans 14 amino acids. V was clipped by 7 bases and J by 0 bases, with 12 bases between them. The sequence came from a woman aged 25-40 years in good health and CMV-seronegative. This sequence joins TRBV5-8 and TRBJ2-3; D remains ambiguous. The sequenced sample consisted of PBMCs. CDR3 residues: CASSGEQSTDTQYF. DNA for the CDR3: TGTGCCAGCTCAGGCGAACAAAGCACAGATACGCAGTATTTT.